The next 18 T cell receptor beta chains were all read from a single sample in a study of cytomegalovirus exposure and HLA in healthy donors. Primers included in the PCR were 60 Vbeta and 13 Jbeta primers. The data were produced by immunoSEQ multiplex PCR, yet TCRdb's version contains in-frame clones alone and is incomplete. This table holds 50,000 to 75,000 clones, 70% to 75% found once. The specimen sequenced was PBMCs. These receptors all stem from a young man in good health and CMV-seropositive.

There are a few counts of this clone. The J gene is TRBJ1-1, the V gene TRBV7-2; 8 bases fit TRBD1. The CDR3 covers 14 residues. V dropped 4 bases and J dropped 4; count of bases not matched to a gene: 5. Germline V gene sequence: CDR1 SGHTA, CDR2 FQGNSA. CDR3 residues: CASSSRTGSTEAFF. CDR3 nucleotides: TGTGCCAGCAGCTCCAGGACAGGGAGCACTGAAGCTTTCTTT.

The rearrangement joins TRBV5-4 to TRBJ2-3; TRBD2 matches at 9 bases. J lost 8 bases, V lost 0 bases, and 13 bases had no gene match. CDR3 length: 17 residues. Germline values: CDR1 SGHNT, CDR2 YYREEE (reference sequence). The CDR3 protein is CASSLEGRSGGMGTQYF. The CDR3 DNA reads TGTGCCAGCAGCTTGGAGGGGAGGAGCGGGGGGATGGGTACGCAGTATTTT.

The CDR3 reads CASSPEAGVSNQPQHF. The DNA of the CDR3 is TGTGCCAGCTCACCAGAGGCAGGGGTTAGCAATCAGCCCCAGCATTTT. This rearrangement joins TRBV18 to TRBJ1-5, with D possibly TRBD1 on 6 matching bases. CDR1 and CDR2 (germline): KGHSH, LQKENI. V was clipped by 2 bases and J by 0 bases, with 11 bases between them. The CDR3 sequence is 16 residues long.

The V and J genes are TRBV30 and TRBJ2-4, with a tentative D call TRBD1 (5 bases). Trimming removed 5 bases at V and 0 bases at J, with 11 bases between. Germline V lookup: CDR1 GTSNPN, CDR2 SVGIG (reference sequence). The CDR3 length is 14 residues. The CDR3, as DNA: TGTGCCTGGGGAAGACAGCTAGCCAAAAACATTCAGTACTTC. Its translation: CAWGRQLAKNIQYF.

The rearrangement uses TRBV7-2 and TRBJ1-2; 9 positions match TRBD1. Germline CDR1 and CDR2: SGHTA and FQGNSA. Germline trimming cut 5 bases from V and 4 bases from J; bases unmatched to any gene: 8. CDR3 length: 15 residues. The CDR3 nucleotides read TGTGCCAGCAGCCTCACAGGGGGCGCTGGCTATGGCTACACCTTC. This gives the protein CASSLTGGAGYGYTF.

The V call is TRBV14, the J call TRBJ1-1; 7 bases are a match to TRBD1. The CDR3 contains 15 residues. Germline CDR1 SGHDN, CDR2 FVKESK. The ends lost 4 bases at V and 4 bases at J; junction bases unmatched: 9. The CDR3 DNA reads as TGTGCCAGCAGCCCGAAAGCGGACAGGAGCACTGAAGCTTTCTTT. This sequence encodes CASSPKADRSTEAFF.

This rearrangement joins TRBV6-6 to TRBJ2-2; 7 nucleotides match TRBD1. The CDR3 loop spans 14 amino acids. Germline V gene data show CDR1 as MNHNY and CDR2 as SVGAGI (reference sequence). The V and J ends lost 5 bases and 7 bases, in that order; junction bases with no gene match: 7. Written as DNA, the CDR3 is TGTGCCAGCAGTCACCCCACAGGGGTCGGGGAGCTGTTTTTT. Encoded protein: CASSHPTGVGELFF.

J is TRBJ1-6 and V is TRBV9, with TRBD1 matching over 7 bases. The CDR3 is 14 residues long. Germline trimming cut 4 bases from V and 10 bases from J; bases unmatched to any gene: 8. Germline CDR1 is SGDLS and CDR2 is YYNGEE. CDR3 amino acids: CASSPRDSSSPLHF. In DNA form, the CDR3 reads TGTGCCAGCAGCCCCCGGGACAGTAGCTCACCCCTCCACTTT.

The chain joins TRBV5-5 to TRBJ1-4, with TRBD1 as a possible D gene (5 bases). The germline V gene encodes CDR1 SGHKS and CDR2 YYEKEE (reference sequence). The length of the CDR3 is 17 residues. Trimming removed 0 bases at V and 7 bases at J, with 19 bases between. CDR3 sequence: CASSLGVAPTGGEKLFF. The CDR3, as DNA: TGTGCCAGCAGCTTGGGGGTGGCACCAACCGGGGGTGAAAAACTGTTTTTT.

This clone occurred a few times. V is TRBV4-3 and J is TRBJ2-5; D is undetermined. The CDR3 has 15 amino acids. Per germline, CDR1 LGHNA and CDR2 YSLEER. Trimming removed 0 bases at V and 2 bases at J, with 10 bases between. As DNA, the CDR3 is TGCGCCAGCAGCCAAGATTTACGACATCAAGAGACCCAGTACTTC. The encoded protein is CASSQDLRHQETQYF.

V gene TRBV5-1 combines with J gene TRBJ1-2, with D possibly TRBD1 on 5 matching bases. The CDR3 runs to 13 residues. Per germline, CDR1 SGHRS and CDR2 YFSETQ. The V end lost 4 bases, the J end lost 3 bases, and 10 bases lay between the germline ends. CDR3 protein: CASSETVDYGYTF. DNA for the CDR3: TGCGCCAGCAGCGAGACAGTGGACTATGGCTACACCTTC. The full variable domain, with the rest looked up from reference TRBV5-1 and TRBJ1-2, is KAGVTQTPRYLIKTRGQQVTLSCSPISGHRSVSWYQQTPGQGLQFLFEYFSETQRNKGNFPGRFSGRQFSNSRSEMNVSTLELGDSALYLCASSETVDYGYTFGSGTRLTVV.

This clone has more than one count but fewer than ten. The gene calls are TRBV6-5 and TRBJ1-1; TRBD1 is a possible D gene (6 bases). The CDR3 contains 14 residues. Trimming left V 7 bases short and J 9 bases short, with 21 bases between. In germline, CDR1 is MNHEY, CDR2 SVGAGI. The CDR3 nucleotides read TGTGCCAGCACACCTTTCCAACACAGGGCTCAAGCTTTCTTT. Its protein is CASTPFQHRAQAFF.

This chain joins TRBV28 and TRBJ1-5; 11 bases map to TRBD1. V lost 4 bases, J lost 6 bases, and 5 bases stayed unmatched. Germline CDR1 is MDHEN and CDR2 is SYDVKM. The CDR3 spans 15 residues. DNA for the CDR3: TGTGCCAGCAGTTGGGGACAGGGGGGTGGTCAGCCCCAGCATTTT. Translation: CASSWGQGGGQPQHF.

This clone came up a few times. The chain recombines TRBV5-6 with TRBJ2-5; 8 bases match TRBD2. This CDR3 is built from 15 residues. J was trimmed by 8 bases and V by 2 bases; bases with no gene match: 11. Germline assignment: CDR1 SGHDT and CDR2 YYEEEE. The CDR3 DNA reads TGTGCCAGCAGCTTACTAGCGGCACTCAAGAGAACCCAGTACTTC. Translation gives CASSLLAALKRTQYF. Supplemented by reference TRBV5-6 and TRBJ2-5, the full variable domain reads DAGVTQSPTHLIKTRGQQVTLRCSPKSGHDTVSWYQQALGQGPQFIFQYYEEEERQRGNFPDRFSGHQFPNYSSELNVNALLLGDSALYLCASSLLAALKRTQYFGPGTRLLVL.

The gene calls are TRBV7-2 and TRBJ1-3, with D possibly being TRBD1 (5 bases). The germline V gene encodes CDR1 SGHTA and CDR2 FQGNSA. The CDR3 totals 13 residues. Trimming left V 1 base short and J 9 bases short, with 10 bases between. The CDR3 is CASSLGFGATIYF. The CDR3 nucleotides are TGTGCCAGCAGCTTAGGGTTTGGGGCCACCATATATTTT.

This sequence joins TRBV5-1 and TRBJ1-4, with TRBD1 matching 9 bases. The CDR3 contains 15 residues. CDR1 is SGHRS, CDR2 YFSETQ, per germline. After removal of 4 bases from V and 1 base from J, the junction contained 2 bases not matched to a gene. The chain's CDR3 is CASSAGQGTNEKLFF. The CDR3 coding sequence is TGCGCCAGCAGCGCGGGACAGGGAACTAATGAAAAACTGTTTTTT.

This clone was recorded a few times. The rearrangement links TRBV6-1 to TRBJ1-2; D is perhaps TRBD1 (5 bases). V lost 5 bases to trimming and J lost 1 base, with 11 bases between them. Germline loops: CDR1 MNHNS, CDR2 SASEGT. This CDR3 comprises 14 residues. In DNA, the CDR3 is TGTGCCAGCAGTTTCCACAGGATTAACTATGGCTACACCTTC. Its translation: CASSFHRINYGYTF.

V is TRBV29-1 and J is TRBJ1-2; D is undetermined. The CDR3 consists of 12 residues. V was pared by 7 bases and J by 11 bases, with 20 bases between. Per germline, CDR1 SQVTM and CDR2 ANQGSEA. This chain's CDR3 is CSALAWADAYTF. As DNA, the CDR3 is TGCAGCGCCCTCGCGTGGGCAGACGCTTACACCTTC.